Listed below are T cell receptor beta chains from one sample, sequenced in a study of human T cells and chemical hapten exposure. TCRdb itself ran the RACE reads through MiXCR, one entry per CDR3 protein. The table shows tens of thousands of distinct CDR3 sequences, with about 7.6% occurring only once. The starting material was whole blood, obtained in connection with sensitization to the hapten diphenylcyclopropenone (DPC). These receptors were taken from a woman in her fifties or sixties with alopecia areata. Some clones in this sample may be carry-over from other donors' samples. The CDR3 runs from the conserved cysteine through the conserved F or W. D genes are given only for firm matches. Expanded clones are given a class, and other clones once, few, many or no size at all.

NA | TRBJ2-5 | TRBV18 | TRBD2 | TGTGCCAGCTCACCACCTAGCGGGGAGTATACCCAGTACTTC | CASSPPSGEYTQYF
NA | TRBJ2-7 | TRBV9 | TRBD2 | TGTGCCAGCAGCCCCCGGACTAGCGGCTACGAGCAGTACTTC | CASSPRTSGYEQYF
many | TRBJ1-2 | TRBV7-2 | NA | TGTGCCAGCAGTCCCGGGGCTCACTATGGCTACACCTTC | CASSPGAHYGYTF
few | TRBJ1-6 | TRBV7-9 | NA | TGTGCCAGCAGCTTAGAGGGGGTAAATTCACCCCTCCACTTT | CASSLEGVNSPLHF
many | TRBJ2-3 | TRBV7-2 | NA | TGTGCCAGCAGCCCAGGGGCTAGGGCCACAGATACGCAGTATTTT | CASSPGARATDTQYF
many | TRBJ2-3 | TRBV2 | TRBD2 | TGTGCCAGCCGCGGACTAGCGGGAGTAGATACGCAGTATTTT | CASRGLAGVDTQYF
many | TRBJ2-7 | TRBV19 | NA | TGTGCCAGCTCGCGAAACTCCTACGAGCAGTACTTC | CASSRNSYEQYF
few | TRBJ2-4 | TRBV5-1 | TRBD2 | TGCGCCAGCAGCCCGACTAGCGGGAGAAGAAACATTCAGTACTTC | CASSPTSGRRNIQYF
many | TRBJ2-7 | TRBV20-1 | TRBD2 | TGCAGTGCAAGAGATAGGGCGGGAGGGCACTACGAGCAGTACTTC | CSARDRAGGHYEQYF
many | TRBJ2-7 | TRBV20-1 | NA | TGCAGTGCTAGTTACAGGGCGGAGCAGTACTTC | CSASYRAEQYF
many | TRBJ2-7 | TRBV18 | TRBD2 | TGTGCCAGCTCACCACCCTCGGGCGGGGGACGGTACGAGCAGTACTTC | CASSPPSGGGRYEQYF
many | TRBJ1-5 | TRBV19 | NA | TGTGCCAGTACCATTAGGGGACGCAATCAGCCCCAGCATTTT | CASTIRGRNQPQHF
NA | TRBJ2-5 | TRBV24-1 | NA | TGTGCCACCAGTGACGGGGACCTGCGACAAGAGACCCAGTACTTC | CATSDGDLRQETQYF
NA | TRBJ2-3 | TRBV29-1 | NA | TGCAGCGTTGAACAGGCGGCAGATACGCAGTATTTT | CSVEQAADTQYF
many | TRBJ2-7 | TRBV6-5 | TRBD1 | TGTGCCAGCAGACAGGGGTCCTACGAGCAGTACTTC | CASRQGSYEQYF
few | TRBJ2-7 | TRBV4-1 | TRBD1 | TGCGCCAGCAGCCAAGAGGGACAGGGGTACGAGCAGTACTTC | CASSQEGQGYEQYF
many | TRBJ1-1 | TRBV11-2 | NA | TGTGCCAGCAGCCTAAAGGGGGTTGCTGAAGCTTTCTTT | CASSLKGVAEAFF
many | TRBJ2-6 | TRBV4-2 | TRBD1 | TGTGCCAGCAGCCCCGACAGGGGGGGCTCTGGGGCCAACGTCCTGACTTTC | CASSPDRGGSGANVLTF
many | TRBJ2-3 | TRBV28 | NA | TGTGCCAGCAGTTTAGGTGATACGCAGTATTTT | CASSLGDTQYF
many | TRBJ2-5 | TRBV9 | NA | TGTGCCAGCAGCGTAGGTGACATACTCCAAGAGACCCAGTACTTC | CASSVGDILQETQYF
NA | TRBJ2-2 | TRBV5-6 | NA | TGTGCCAGCAGCTTGACAGGGTGGACCGGGGAGCTGTTTTTT | CASSLTGWTGELFF
many | TRBJ1-4 | TRBV29-1 | NA | TGCAGCGTTGACGGCAGGGACGATGAAAAACTGTTTTTT | CSVDGRDDEKLFF
many | TRBJ2-5 | TRBV27 | NA | TGTGCCAGCAGGCCTCTTGGAGGGGGTGAGACCCAGTACTTC | CASRPLGGGETQYF
NA | TRBJ2-3 | TRBV7-9 | TRBD1 | TGTGCCAGCAGTTCCGGACAGGGTGCAGATCCAGATACGCAGTATTTT | CASSSGQGADPDTQYF
many | TRBJ2-3 | TRBV20-1 | TRBD2 | TGCAGTGCTAGCCGGACTAGCGGGAAGAGCACAGATACGCAGTATTTT | CSASRTSGKSTDTQYF
many | TRBJ1-1 | TRBV6-5 | TRBD1 | TGTGCCAGCAGGTTCAGGGGGCCCAACACTGAAGCTTTCTTT | CASRFRGPNTEAFF
many | TRBJ2-2 | TRBV7-8 | NA | TGTGCCAGCAGTAGGACCAACGCGAACACCGGGGAGCTGTTTTTT | CASSRTNANTGELFF
NA | TRBJ1-1 | TRBV21-1 | NA | TGTGCCAGCAGTTCTAGGGGGCATCGGGCTTTCTTT | CASSSRGHRAFF
many | TRBJ1-1 | TRBV29-1 | TRBD1 | TGCAGCGGGGGACAGGGAGTCGAAGCTTTCTTT | CSGGQGVEAFF
NA | TRBJ1-1 | TRBV7-9 | NA | TGTGCCAGCAGCACCCCCGGGGCCAACACTGAAGCTTTCTTT | CASSTPGANTEAFF
NA | TRBJ2-3 | TRBV19 | NA | TGTGCCAGTAGTACCGGTTTCGGGTCAGTAACAGATACGCAGTATTTT | CASSTGFGSVTDTQYF
few | TRBJ2-1 | TRBV28 | NA | TGTGCCAGCAAGGGAAATGAGCAGTTCTTC | CASKGNEQFF
few | TRBJ2-5 | TRBV6-5 | TRBD2 | TGTGCCAGCAGCAGTTCCCTAGCGGGACTGGAGACCCAGTACTTC | CASSSSLAGLETQYF
many | TRBJ1-1 | TRBV29-1 | NA | TGCAGCCCATTACAACCGGGGTCCAGGACGAACACTGAAGCTTTCTTT | CSPLQPGSRTNTEAFF
NA | TRBJ2-1 | TRBV2 | NA | TGTGCCAGCAAACGGGGCCATGAGCAGTTCTTC | CASKRGHEQFF
many | TRBJ1-5 | TRBV27 | TRBD1 | TGTGCCAGCAAACCGGGACAGGGTCCCAATCAGCCCCAGCATTTT | CASKPGQGPNQPQHF
NA | TRBJ2-1 | TRBV15 | NA | TGTGCCACCAGCAGAGATCTTGGCGGGAACGGTGAGCAGTTCTTC | CATSRDLGGNGEQFF
many | TRBJ2-1 | TRBV7-3 | TRBD2 | TGTGCCAGCAGCCCTTACGTTTCACTAGCGAGCTCCTACAATGAGCAGTTCTTC | CASSPYVSLASSYNEQFF
many | TRBJ2-7 | TRBV28 | TRBD1 | TGTGCCAGCACCCCAGGGACAGGGGGCTTCCACGAGCAGTACTTC | CASTPGTGGFHEQYF
many | TRBJ2-6 | TRBV7-9 | NA | TGTGCCAGCAGCTTGGGGTTTAGCGGTACCTCTGGGGCCAACGTCCTGACTTTC | CASSLGFSGTSGANVLTF
NA | TRBJ2-4 | TRBV10-2 | NA | TGCGCCCCTAGCATCAAAAACATTCAGTACTTC | CAPSIKNIQYF
many | TRBJ2-1 | TRBV29-1 | NA | TGCAGCGTTGAACAAATGGCGGCGGGCAATGAGCAGTTCTTC | CSVEQMAAGNEQFF
NA | TRBJ2-7 | TRBV2 | NA | TGTGCCAGCACTGAAGATAGAGGTTCCTACGAGCAGTACTTC | CASTEDRGSYEQYF
many | TRBJ2-3 | TRBV29-1 | NA | TGCAGCGTGGAGAGAGGGCCAGATACGCAGTATTTT | CSVERGPDTQYF
NA | TRBJ2-2 | TRBV5-1 | NA | TGCGCCAGCAGCTTGAGTACGGCGAACACCGGGGAGCTGTTTTTT | CASSLSTANTGELFF
many | TRBJ2-4 | TRBV12-3/TRBV12-4 | NA | TGTGCCAGCAGTCAAGAGACTAGGGCCCCGATTCAGTACTTC | CASSQETRAPIQYF
many | TRBJ2-3 | TRBV14 | NA | TGTGCCAGCAGCCACCTCGCCGGATCCGTACTTTCTGATACGCAGTATTTT | CASSHLAGSVLSDTQYF
NA | TRBJ2-7 | TRBV11-2 | NA | TGTGCCAGCAGCCCTCTCGACGGTAGCTCCTACGAGCAGTACTTC | CASSPLDGSSYEQYF
many | TRBJ1-1 | TRBV12-3/TRBV12-4 | NA | TGTGCCAGCAGGGGACTGCCGAGGGTGAACACTGAAGCTTTCTTT | CASRGLPRVNTEAFF
many | TRBJ2-7 | TRBV28 | NA | TGTGCCAGCAGTCAAGAGACAGCCTCCTTCTACGAGCAGTACTTC | CASSQETASFYEQYF
many | TRBJ2-7 | TRBV7-2 | NA | TGTGCCAGCAGCCAGTACACCGGCTCCTACGAGCAGTACTTC | CASSQYTGSYEQYF
many | TRBJ2-5 | TRBV7-2 | TRBD1 | TGTGCCAGCAGCTTAGCGTCCAGGGGGCCGGAGACCCAGTACTTC | CASSLASRGPETQYF
many | TRBJ2-3 | TRBV28 | NA | TGTGCCAGCAGTTTATACCCGGGAGTCGATACGCAGTATTTT | CASSLYPGVDTQYF
few | TRBJ2-1 | TRBV2 | NA | TGTGCCAGAAATAAGATGACCTACAATGAGCAGTTCTTC | CARNKMTYNEQFF
many | TRBJ2-4 | TRBV6-4 | NA | TGTGCCAGCAGCTATGGGCCCCTAGGTAACATTCAGTACTTC | CASSYGPLGNIQYF
many | TRBJ2-5 | TRBV7-2 | NA | TGTGCCAGCAGCCCAGGAGCCAGCCAAGAGACCCAGTACTTC | CASSPGASQETQYF
many | TRBJ2-3 | TRBV7-9 | TRBD2 | TGTGCCAGCAGCCTACGACTAGCGGGGAGCACAGATACGCAGTATTTT | CASSLRLAGSTDTQYF
NA | TRBJ2-6 | TRBV10-2 | TRBD1 | TGCGCCAGCAGTGGTACCCCGGGACAGGGCAGCTCTGGGGCCAACGTCCTGACTTTC | CASSGTPGQGSSGANVLTF
many | TRBJ2-3 | TRBV7-2 | NA | TGTGCCAGCAGCTTACGGCAAAGCACAGATACGCAGTATTTT | CASSLRQSTDTQYF